This T cell receptor (beta chain) was documented in a study of T-cell memory formation after mild COVID-19. Study-level information: Most TCR clusters belonged to a single donor. Regarding the study as a whole: Confirmation of SARS-CoV-2 specificity was lacking for second-wave clones peaking day 37. Researchers report contracting CD4+ clones mostly in CM and EM, with CD8+ clones in EMRA.

The CDR3 loop spans 17 amino acids. Trimming cost V 2 bases and J 4 bases; bases outside gene matches: 7. Germline assignment: CDR1 SEHNR and CDR2 FQNEAQ (reference sequence). This clonotype was picked up a small number of times. Its target is unknown. Researchers used 5'RACE with constant-segment primers to make TCR alpha and TCR beta cDNA libraries that carry sample barcodes and UMIs. TCRdb reanalysed the 5' RACE reads using MiXCR and keeps one entry per CDR3 protein. The sample holds about 350,000 distinct CDR3 sequences, around 13% seen once. The receptor was isolated from a man aged 18 to 30 who had mild COVID-19 (a few samples of this study predate the infection). Cell type and time point are not known. Sequenced sample: PBMCs or a T cell subset sorted from them (not recorded which). The J gene is TRBJ2-5, the V gene TRBV7-9; 13 bases align to TRBD2. DNA of the CDR3: TGTGCCAGCAGCTTACCCCCCCGACTAGCGGGGGGAGAGACCCAGTACTTC. The encoded protein is CASSLPPRLAGGETQYF.